Described below is a single TCR beta chain sequence and its context. CDR3 length equals 14 residues. Germline CDR1 SGHRS, CDR2 YFSETQ. The V segment lost 8 bases and the J segment 4 bases; nucleotides outside the gene matches: 7. As handled by the study authors: The assay estimated nucleated cells by amplifying reference gene primers. The assay was immunoSEQ multiplex PCR, and TCRdb's table has in-frame clones only and misses some. D and trimming come from the DNA, and the V and J calls and clone size come from that table. The data contain around 60,000 clones, 80% to 90% of them singletons. The sample originates from a study of blood T cell repertoires in COVID-19. About the study: Sites across the United States, Italy and Spain contributed samples from acute and convalescent COVID-19. T cells, B-cell-depleted T cells, or PBMCs supplied cDNA or gDNA.

Material for sequencing was peripheral blood. The J gene is TRBJ2-2, the V gene TRBV5-1; 8 positions agree with TRBD2. This TCR was recovered from a woman at least 80 years old with acute or convalescent COVID-19. For the CDR3, the DNA is TGCGCCAGTATAGCGGGGTCGGGCACCGGGGAGCTGTTTTTT. This translates into CASIAGSGTGELFF.